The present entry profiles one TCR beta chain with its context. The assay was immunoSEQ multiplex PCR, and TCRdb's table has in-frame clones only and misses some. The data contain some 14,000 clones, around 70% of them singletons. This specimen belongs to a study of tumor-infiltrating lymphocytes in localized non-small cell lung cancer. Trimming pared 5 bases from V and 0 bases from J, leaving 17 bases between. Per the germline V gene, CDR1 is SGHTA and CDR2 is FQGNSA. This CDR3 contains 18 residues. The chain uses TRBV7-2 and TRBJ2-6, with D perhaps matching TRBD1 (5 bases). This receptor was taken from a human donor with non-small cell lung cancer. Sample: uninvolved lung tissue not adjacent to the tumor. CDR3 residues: CASSPQGSLFSGANVLTF. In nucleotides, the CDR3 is TGTGCCAGCAGCCCGCAGGGTAGTCTCTTCTCTGGGGCCAACGTCCTGACTTTC.